These 24 T cell receptor beta chains originate from one sample sequenced in a study of T cells after posttransplantation cyclophosphamide. Profiled with immunoSEQ multiplex PCR; TCRdb holds only in-frame clones, not every one. The table has some 66,000 clones, around 95% seen once. Sequenced sample: PBMCs. The receptors were gathered from a woman in her thirties in good health and a related stem cell transplant donor.

CDR3 residues: CASSIQLAGGRNEQFF. The CDR3 nucleotides are TGTGCCAGCAGCATTCAACTAGCGGGGGGGCGGAATGAGCAGTTCTTC. The chain has TRBV7-2 and TRBJ2-1; 13 nucleotides match TRBD2. The germline CDR1 and CDR2 sequences are SGHTA and FQGNSA. The CDR3 extends over 16 amino acids. The ends lost 5 bases at V and 7 bases at J; junction bases unmatched: 8.

The rearrangement links TRBV6-5 to TRBJ1-1, with 7 bases matching TRBD1. Germline V lookup: CDR1 MNHEY, CDR2 SVGAGI. With 2 bases clipped from V and 1 base from J, the junction kept 1 base outside the gene matches. CDR3 length: 14 amino acids. CDR3 sequence: CASSYRTGNTEAFF. The CDR3 DNA sequence: TGTGCCAGCAGTTACAGGACAGGGAACACTGAAGCTTTCTTT.

This clone was seen just once. The CDR3 sequence is CASSLGGTPRYTF. CDR3 nucleotides: TGTGCCAGCAGCTTAGGAGGGACTCCCCGCTACACCTTC. V usage is TRBV11-2 and J usage is TRBJ1-2; D possibly corresponds to TRBD1 (5 bases). The CDR3 contains 13 residues. The V gene's germline CDR1 is SGHAT and CDR2 FQNNGV. V lost 1 base to trimming and J lost 9 bases, with 12 bases between them.

The rearrangement joins TRBV5-6 to TRBJ2-2; 11 bases fit TRBD1. Germline lookup yields CDR1 SGHDT and CDR2 YYEEEE. J was trimmed by 5 bases and V by 4 bases; bases with no gene match: 7. The CDR3 is 16 amino acids. CDR3 DNA sequence: TGTGCCAGCAGCGGACGGGACAGGGGGAAGACCGGGGAGCTGTTTTTT. It translates to CASSGRDRGKTGELFF. The full variable domain, in which reference TRBV5-6 and TRBJ2-2 provide the parts outside the CDR3, is DAGVTQSPTHLIKTRGQQVTLRCSPKSGHDTVSWYQQALGQGPQFIFQYYEEEERQRGNFPDRFSGHQFPNYSSELNVNALLLGDSALYLCASSGRDRGKTGELFFGEGSRLTVL.

This sequence joins TRBV7-2 and TRBJ1-1; no clear D. Looked up from germline, CDR1 is SGHTA and CDR2 is FQGNSA. The V gene lost 1 base and the J gene lost 8 bases, with 17 bases spanning the gap. The CDR3 loop spans 15 amino acids. Here the CDR3 DNA reads TGTGCCAGCAGCTTAGGGGGTATTGGCCAAGTAGAAGCTTTCTTT. Translating it yields CASSLGGIGQVEAFF.

The chain uses TRBV25-1 and TRBJ2-5, with TRBD2 identical over 11 bases. The junction had 6 bases not matched to a gene; V was cut back by 7 bases and J by 5 bases. CDR1 is MGHDK and CDR2 is SYGVNS in the germline V gene. CDR3 length: 14 amino acids. The CDR3 nucleotides are TGTGCCAGCAAACTTAGCGGGGGGGCCGAGACCCAGTACTTC. Encoded protein: CASKLSGGAETQYF.

The chain has TRBV20-1 and TRBJ2-7; D not resolved. The V gene lost 4 bases and the J gene lost 1 base, with 5 bases spanning the gap. CDR1 and CDR2 from the germline V gene are DFQATT and SNEGSKA (reference sequence). This CDR3 contains 11 residues. This chain's CDR3 is CSATLSYEQYF. CDR3 bases: TGCAGTGCTACCCTTTCCTACGAGCAGTACTTC.

In its sample, this clone was seen a few times. V usage is TRBV10-3 and J usage is TRBJ2-1; 9 positions match TRBD1. The CDR3 has 13 amino acids. Germline V gene sequence: CDR1 ENHRY, CDR2 SYGVKD. V shed 10 bases, J shed 5 bases, and the junction held 6 bases outside the gene matches. The CDR3 DNA follows: TGTGCCACGTGGGGACAGGGACACAATGAGCAGTTCTTC. Residues: CATWGQGHNEQFF.

The rearrangement links TRBV4-2 to TRBJ1-2; 7 nucleotides align to TRBD1. Looked up from germline, CDR1 is LGHNA and CDR2 is YNFKEQ. V lost 0 bases to trimming and J lost 6 bases; unmatched junction nucleotides: 1. CDR3 length: 13 amino acids. CDR3 region: CASSQDQGDGYTF. The CDR3 DNA follows: TGTGCCAGCAGCCAAGATCAGGGGGATGGCTACACCTTC.

The chain combines TRBV5-4 with TRBJ1-5; possibly TRBD1 for D (5 bases). The germline V gene encodes CDR1 SGHNT and CDR2 YYREEE (reference sequence). This CDR3 region has 15 residues. V was clipped by 0 bases and J by 2 bases, with 9 bases between them. The CDR3 protein is CASSLGTGGNQPQHF. For the CDR3, the DNA is TGTGCCAGCAGCTTGGGGACGGGGGGCAATCAGCCCCAGCATTTT. Full variable domain (outside the CDR3, taken from reference TRBV5-4 and TRBJ1-5): ETGVTQSPTHLIKTRGQQVTLRCSSQSGHNTVSWYQQALGQGPQFIFQYYREEENGRGNFPPRFSGLQFPNYSSELNVNALELDDSALYLCASSLGTGGNQPQHFGDGTRLSIL.

The V call is TRBV7-7, the J call TRBJ1-1; D might be TRBD1 (5 bases). The V end lost 5 bases, the J end lost 6 bases, and 16 bases lay between the germline ends. The CDR3 runs to 14 residues. Germline V gene data show CDR1 as SSHAT and CDR2 as FNYEAQ (reference sequence). This CDR3 reads CASSQDRGRPEAFF. The CDR3 bases are TGTGCCAGCAGCCAGGATCGGGGGAGGCCTGAAGCTTTCTTT.

The chain joins TRBV27 to TRBJ2-1; unclear D gene. From germline, CDR1 is MNHEY and CDR2 SMNVEV (reference sequence). The V end lost 0 bases, the J end lost 2 bases, and 5 bases lay between the germline ends. CDR3 length: 14 amino acids. CDR3 protein: CASSLSGAYNEQFF. CDR3 DNA sequence: TGTGCCAGCAGTTTATCCGGCGCCTACAATGAGCAGTTCTTC.

The V and J genes are TRBV14 and TRBJ1-1, with D perhaps matching TRBD1 (6 bases). The CDR3 contains 15 residues. Germline V CDR1 and CDR2: SGHDN, FVKESK. V lost 4 bases, J lost 0 bases, and 12 bases lay in between. Here the CDR3 reads CASSRMGAVNTEAFF. CDR3 bases: TGTGCCAGCAGCCGAATGGGGGCAGTGAACACTGAAGCTTTCTTT.

This clone was recorded only once. This sequence joins TRBV11-2 and TRBJ2-7; TRBD1 is a possible D gene (6 bases). The CDR3 runs 15 residues. Between the trimmed V and J ends, which lost 1 base and 0 bases, there was a span of 10 bases. Germline assignment: CDR1 SGHAT and CDR2 FQNNGV. CDR3 residues: CASSLGRTASYEQYF. In DNA form, the CDR3 reads TGTGCCAGCAGCTTAGGCCGGACAGCCTCCTACGAGCAGTACTTC.

This clone was detected once. This chain joins TRBV7-9 and TRBJ2-3, with TRBD2 matching 10 bases. Germline CDR1 SEHNR, CDR2 FQNEAQ (reference sequence). The CDR3 is 15 residues long. V trimming: 4 bases; J trimming: 4 bases; junction bases outside the gene matches: 5. CDR3 in DNA: TGTGCCAGCAGCTCAGCGGGGGGGCTCCCAGATACGCAGTATTTT. Translation gives CASSSAGGLPDTQYF. The complete variable domain, with remaining parts taken from reference TRBV7-9 and TRBJ2-3, reads DTGVSQNPRHKITKRGQNVTFRCDPISEHNRLYWYRQTLGQGPEFLTYFQNEAQLEKSRLLSDRFSAERPKGSFSTLEIQRTEQGDSAMYLCASSSAGGLPDTQYFGPGTRLTVL.

This sequence joins TRBV29-1 and TRBJ1-4, with TRBD1 as a possible D gene (5 bases). The germline V gene encodes CDR1 SQVTM and CDR2 ANQGSEA. The CDR3 contains 14 residues. The V end was cut by 7 bases, the J end by 3 bases, with 15 bases between. The CDR3 DNA follows: TGCAGCGCCATGGCCGGGGGTGCTAATGAAAAACTGTTTTTT. Translating it yields CSAMAGGANEKLFF.

This clone appeared a few times. The rearrangement uses TRBV19 and TRBJ2-2; TRBD1 is a possible D gene (6 bases). V lost 8 bases to trimming and J lost 5 bases, with 15 bases between them. Germline CDR1 is LNHDA and CDR2 is SQIVND (reference sequence). This CDR3 is built from 14 residues. The CDR3 spells CASRGRGRTGELFF. The CDR3 nucleotides are TGTGCCAGTCGGGGCAGGGGAAGAACCGGGGAGCTGTTTTTT.

The CDR3 coding sequence is TGTGCCACCAGCACCAGACAAGGGGTTCGAGGGGATGGCTACACCTTC. Protein product: CATSTRQGVRGDGYTF. This chain joins TRBV15 and TRBJ1-2, with D perhaps TRBD1 (5 bases). The CDR3 contains 16 residues. The V and J ends lost 4 bases and 6 bases respectively, with 21 bases between them. Germline CDR1 and CDR2: LNHNV and YYDKDF (reference sequence). Supplemented by reference TRBV15 and TRBJ1-2, the full variable domain reads DAMVIQNPRYQVTQFGKPVTLSCSQTLNHNVMYWYQQKSSQAPKLLFHYYDKDFNNEADTPDNFQSRRPNTSFCFLDIRSPGLGDTAMYLCATSTRQGVRGDGYTFGSGTRLTVV.

The chain is built from TRBV21-1 and TRBJ1-1. TRBV21-1 is a pseudogene locus. The CDR3 extends over 13 amino acids. The CDR3 DNA reads TGTGCCAGCAGCAAAGCGCCCGAGGAAAAAGCTTTCTTT. Translated, it gives CASSKAPEEKAFF.

V is TRBV4-3 and J is TRBJ1-2; D not certain. This CDR3 region has 15 residues. Trimming took 1 base from V and 4 from J, leaving 13 bases between them. From germline, CDR1 is LGHNA and CDR2 YSLEER. The DNA for the CDR3 is TGCGCCAGCAGCCAAGCCCTTCAGATACTCTATGGCTACACCTTC. Translated, it gives CASSQALQILYGYTF.

This chain links TRBV4-3 with TRBJ2-4; D uncertain. Germline V lookup: CDR1 LGHNA, CDR2 YSLEER. V was cut by 0 bases and J by 1 base, with 10 bases left in between. The CDR3 loop spans 16 amino acids. The CDR3 coding sequence is TGCGCCAGCAGCCAAGATTTTAGTGGGGCCAAAAACATTCAGTACTTC. Its translation is CASSQDFSGAKNIQYF.

This clone has only one observation. This chain uses TRBV27 with TRBJ2-5; D possibly corresponds to TRBD2 (6 bases). The germline gives CDR1 MNHEY, CDR2 SMNVEV (reference sequence). The length of the CDR3 is 16 residues. With 2 bases removed from V and 3 bases from J, the gap between germline ends came to 16 bases. The chain's CDR3 is CASSLGLGLGEETQYF. Written as DNA, the CDR3 is TGTGCCAGCAGTTTAGGGTTGGGACTCGGGGAAGAGACCCAGTACTTC.

This clone came up once. The chain couples TRBV5-1 to TRBJ1-6; no firm D call. Trimming took 4 bases from V and 10 from J, leaving 21 bases between them. The CDR3 extends over 16 amino acids. Looked up from germline, CDR1 is SGHRS and CDR2 is YFSETQ. The CDR3 spells CASSPTRPGSASPLHF. The DNA of the CDR3 is TGCGCCAGCAGCCCTACAAGGCCGGGATCCGCATCACCCCTCCACTTT.

The V and J genes are TRBV7-9 and TRBJ2-7, with 9 bases identical to TRBD2. This CDR3 comprises 17 residues. With 5 bases clipped from V and 0 bases from J, the junction kept 11 bases outside the gene matches. Germline V gene lookup returns CDR1 SEHNR and CDR2 FQNEAQ (reference sequence). In nucleotides, the CDR3 is TGTGCCAGCAGCAAGACCTCTAGCGGGGCCTTCTCCTACGAGCAGTACTTC. It specifies CASSKTSSGAFSYEQYF.